The table lists the clone carrying this TCR beta chain with many counts. No antigen is known for it. This specimen belongs to a study of CD8 T cells in ankylosing spondylitis. Study findings and constraints: Clones linked to disease, bearing a CD8+ phenotype, were relatively rare in peripheral blood.

The authors made TCR beta libraries by quantitative 5'-RACE with molecular barcodes. TCRdb processed the 5' RACE reads anew with MiXCR; each CDR3 protein has one entry. The sample lists 250,000 or so distinct CDR3 sequences, approximately 24% occurring once. Germline loops: CDR1 SGDLS, CDR2 YYNGEE. CDR3 size: 15 residues. Trimming at V came to 0 bases and at J to 7 bases, leaving 8 bases not matched to a gene. The sequenced sample was blood, either unsorted or a sorted T cell fraction (not recorded which). This receptor was obtained from a male donor with ankylosing spondylitis or in good health (not recorded which). The chain carries TRBV9 and TRBJ1-2; TRBD1 agrees at 8 bases. CDR3 in DNA: TGTGCCAGCAGCGTAGATCAGGGGGCAATTGGTGGCTACACCTTC. Translation: CASSVDQGAIGGYTF. Full variable domain (remainder filled in from reference TRBV9 and TRBJ1-2): DSGVTQTPKHLITATGQRVTLRCSPRSGDLSVYWYQQSLDQGLQFLIQYYNGEERAKGNILERFSAQQFPDLHSELNLSSLELGDSALYFCASSVDQGAIGGYTFGSGTRLTVV.